This T cell receptor beta chain is from a study of control samples from healthy donors and cancer patients. Measured with immunoSEQ multiplex PCR; TCRdb has only the in-frame clones, and not every one. The data hold approximately 100,000 clones, with about 85% observed a single time. V lost 4 bases and J lost 7, with 26 bases in between. Germline V CDR1 and CDR2: SGHTS, YDEGEE. The CDR3 length is 17 residues. The source is a woman in her 40s in good health. Sequencing was done on a sample of blood. This rearrangement joins TRBV5-8 to TRBJ1-2; no clear D gene. The CDR3 spells CASSPPPATLIIGGYTF. The CDR3 nucleotides are TGTGCCAGCAGCCCACCCCCCGCCACCCTCATAATTGGTGGCTACACCTTC.